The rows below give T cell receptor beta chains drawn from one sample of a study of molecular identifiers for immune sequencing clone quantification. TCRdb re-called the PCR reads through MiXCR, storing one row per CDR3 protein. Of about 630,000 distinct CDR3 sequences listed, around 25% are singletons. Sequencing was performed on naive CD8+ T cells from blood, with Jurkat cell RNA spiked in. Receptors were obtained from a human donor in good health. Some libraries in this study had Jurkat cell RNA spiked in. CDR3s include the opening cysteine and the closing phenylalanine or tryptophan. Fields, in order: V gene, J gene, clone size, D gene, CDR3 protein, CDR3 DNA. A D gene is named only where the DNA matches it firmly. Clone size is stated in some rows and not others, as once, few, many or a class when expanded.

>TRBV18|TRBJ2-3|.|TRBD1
CASSPPVGQVWIGITGTQYF
TGTGCCAGCTCACCACCGGTGGGACAGGTTTGGATTGGTATCACAGGTACGCAGTATTTT
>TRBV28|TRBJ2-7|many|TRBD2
CASSSVLAESSYEQYF
TGTGCCAGCAGTTCAGTCCTAGCGGAGAGCTCCTACGAGCAGTACTTC
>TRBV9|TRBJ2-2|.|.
CASSPEGVFTGELFF
TGTGCCAGCAGCCCCGAGGGAGTGTTCACCGGGGAGCTGTTTTTT
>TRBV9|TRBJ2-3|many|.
CASSVLSAPSTDTQYF
TGTGCCAGCAGCGTACTGAGCGCCCCTAGCACAGATACGCAGTATTTT
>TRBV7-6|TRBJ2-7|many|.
CASSLATAREQYF
TGTGCCAGCAGCTTAGCCACCGCTCGAGAGCAGTACTTC
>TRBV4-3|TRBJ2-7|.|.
CARRQATASRSYAQYF
TGCGCCCGCCGCCAAGCGACGGCCTCGCGCTCCTACGCGCAGTACTTC
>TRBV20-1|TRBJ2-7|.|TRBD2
CSARDLSGALAGPTYEQYF
TGCAGTGCTAGAGACCTCTCTGGGGCTCTAGCGGGACCAACCTACGAGCAGTACTTC
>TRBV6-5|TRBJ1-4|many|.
CASTWGGLGTNEKLFF
TGTGCCAGCACCTGGGGAGGGTTGGGAACTAATGAAAAACTGTTTTTT
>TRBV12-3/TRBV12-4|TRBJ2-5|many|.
CASSAPGGGETQYF
TGTGCCAGCAGTGCCCCCGGCGGCGGCGAGACCCAGTACTTC
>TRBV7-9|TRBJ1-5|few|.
CASSPDSINQPQHF
TGTGCCAGCAGCCCCGACAGCATAAATCAGCCCCAGCATTTT
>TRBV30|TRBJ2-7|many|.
CAWSQPGGVAYEQYF
TGTGCCTGGAGCCAGCCTGGAGGCGTAGCCTACGAGCAGTACTTC
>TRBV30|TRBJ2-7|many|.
CAWRAPANYEQYF
TGTGCCTGGCGTGCCCCAGCTAATTACGAGCAGTACTTC